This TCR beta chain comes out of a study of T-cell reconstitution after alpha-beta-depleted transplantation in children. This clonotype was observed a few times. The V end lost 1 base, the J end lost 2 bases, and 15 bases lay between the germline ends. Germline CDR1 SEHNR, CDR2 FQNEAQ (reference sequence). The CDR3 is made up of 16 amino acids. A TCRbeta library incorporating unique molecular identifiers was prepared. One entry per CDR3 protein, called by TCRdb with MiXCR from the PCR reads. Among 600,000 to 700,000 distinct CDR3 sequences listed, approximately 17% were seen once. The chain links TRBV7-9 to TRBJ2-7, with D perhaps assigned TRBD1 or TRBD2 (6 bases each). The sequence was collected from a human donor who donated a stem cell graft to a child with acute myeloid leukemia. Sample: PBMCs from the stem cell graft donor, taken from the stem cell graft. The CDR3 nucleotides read TGTGCCAGCAGCTTAGACGAGGTGGAGGGGGCCTACGAGCAGTACTTC. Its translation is CASSLDEVEGAYEQYF. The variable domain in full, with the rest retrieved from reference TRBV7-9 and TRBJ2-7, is DTGVSQNPRHKITKRGQNVTFRCDPISEHNRLYWYRQTLGQGPEFLTYFQNEAQLEKSRLLSDRFSAERPKGSFSTLEIQRTEQGDSAMYLCASSLDEVEGAYEQYFGPGTRLTVT.